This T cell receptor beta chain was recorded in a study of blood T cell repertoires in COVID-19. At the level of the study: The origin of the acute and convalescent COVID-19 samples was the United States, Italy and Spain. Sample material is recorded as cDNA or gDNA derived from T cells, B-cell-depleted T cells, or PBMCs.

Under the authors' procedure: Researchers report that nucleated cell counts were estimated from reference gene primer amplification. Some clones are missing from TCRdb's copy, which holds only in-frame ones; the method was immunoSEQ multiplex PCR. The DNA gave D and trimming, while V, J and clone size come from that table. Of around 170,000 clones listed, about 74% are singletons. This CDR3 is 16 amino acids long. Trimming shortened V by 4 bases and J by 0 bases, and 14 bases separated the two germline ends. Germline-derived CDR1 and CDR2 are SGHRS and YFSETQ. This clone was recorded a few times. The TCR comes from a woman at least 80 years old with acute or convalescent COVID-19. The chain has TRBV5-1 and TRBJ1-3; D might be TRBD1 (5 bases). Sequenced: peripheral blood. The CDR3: CASSNRGILSGNTIYF. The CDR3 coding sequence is TGCGCCAGCAGCAATCGGGGGATCCTCTCTGGAAACACCATATATTTT.